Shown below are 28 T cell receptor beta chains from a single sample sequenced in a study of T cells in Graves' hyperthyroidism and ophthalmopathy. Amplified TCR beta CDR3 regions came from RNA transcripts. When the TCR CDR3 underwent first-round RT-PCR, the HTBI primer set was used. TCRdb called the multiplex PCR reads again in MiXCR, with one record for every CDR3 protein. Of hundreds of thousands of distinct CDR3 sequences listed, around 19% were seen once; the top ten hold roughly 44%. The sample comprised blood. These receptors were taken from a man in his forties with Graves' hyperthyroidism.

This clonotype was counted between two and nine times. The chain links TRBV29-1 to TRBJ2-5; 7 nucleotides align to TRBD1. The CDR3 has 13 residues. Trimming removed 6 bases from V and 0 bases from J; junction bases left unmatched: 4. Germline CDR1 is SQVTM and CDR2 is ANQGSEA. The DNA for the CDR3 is TGCAGCGTGTCACAGGGGTACCAAGAGACCCAGTACTTC. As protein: CSVSQGYQETQYF.

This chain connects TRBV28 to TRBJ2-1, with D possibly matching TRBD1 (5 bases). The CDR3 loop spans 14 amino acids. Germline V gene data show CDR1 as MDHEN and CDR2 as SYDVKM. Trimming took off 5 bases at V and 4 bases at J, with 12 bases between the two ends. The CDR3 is CASSPGQGYNEQFF. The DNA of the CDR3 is TGTGCCAGCAGTCCAGGACAAGGTTACAATGAGCAGTTCTTC.

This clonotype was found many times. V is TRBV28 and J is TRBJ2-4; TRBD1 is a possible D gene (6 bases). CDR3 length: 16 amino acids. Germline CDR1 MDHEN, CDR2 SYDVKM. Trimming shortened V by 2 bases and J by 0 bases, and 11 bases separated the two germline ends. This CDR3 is CASSLHGQLAKNIQYF. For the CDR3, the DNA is TGTGCCAGCAGTTTACATGGACAGCTAGCCAAAAACATTCAGTACTTC.

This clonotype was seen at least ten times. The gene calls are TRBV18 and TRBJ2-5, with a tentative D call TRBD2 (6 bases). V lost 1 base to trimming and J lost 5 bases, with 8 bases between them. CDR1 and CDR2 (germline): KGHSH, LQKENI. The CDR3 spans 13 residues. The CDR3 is CASSPQGRETQYF. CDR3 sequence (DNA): TGTGCCAGCTCACCACAAGGGAGGGAGACCCAGTACTTC.

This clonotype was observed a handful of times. The CDR3 reads CASSHRTSGGMDTQYF. For the CDR3, the DNA is TGTGCCAGCAGCCACAGAACTAGCGGGGGCATGGATACGCAGTATTTT. The chain links TRBV3-1 to TRBJ2-3, with 11 bases matching TRBD2. This CDR3 has 16 amino acids. Germline V lookup: CDR1 LGHDT, CDR2 YNNKEL (reference sequence). Trimming took 3 bases from V and 6 from J; bases not matched to a gene: 8.

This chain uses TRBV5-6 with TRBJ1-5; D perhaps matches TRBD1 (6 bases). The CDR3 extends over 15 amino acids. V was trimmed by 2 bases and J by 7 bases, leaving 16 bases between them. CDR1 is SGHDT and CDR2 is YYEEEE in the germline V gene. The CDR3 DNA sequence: TGTGCCAGCAGCTTTGGCAGGGGAGGACGGCAGCCCCAGCATTTT. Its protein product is CASSFGRGGRQPQHF. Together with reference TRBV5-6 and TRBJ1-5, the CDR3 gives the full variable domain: DAGVTQSPTHLIKTRGQQVTLRCSPKSGHDTVSWYQQALGQGPQFIFQYYEEEERQRGNFPDRFSGHQFPNYSSELNVNALLLGDSALYLCASSFGRGGRQPQHFGDGTRLSIL.

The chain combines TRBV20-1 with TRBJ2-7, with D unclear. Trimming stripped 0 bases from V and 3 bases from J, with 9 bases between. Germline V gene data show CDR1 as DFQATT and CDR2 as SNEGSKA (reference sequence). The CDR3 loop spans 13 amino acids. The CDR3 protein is CSAREPKDYEQYF. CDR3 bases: TGCAGTGCTAGAGAGCCGAAAGACTACGAGCAGTACTTC.

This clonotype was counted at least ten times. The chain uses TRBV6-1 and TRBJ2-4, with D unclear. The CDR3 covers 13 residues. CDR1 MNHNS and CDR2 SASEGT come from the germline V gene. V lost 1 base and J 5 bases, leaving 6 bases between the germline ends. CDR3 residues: CASSEGLENIQYF. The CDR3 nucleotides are TGTGCCAGCAGTGAAGGCCTTGAAAACATTCAGTACTTC.

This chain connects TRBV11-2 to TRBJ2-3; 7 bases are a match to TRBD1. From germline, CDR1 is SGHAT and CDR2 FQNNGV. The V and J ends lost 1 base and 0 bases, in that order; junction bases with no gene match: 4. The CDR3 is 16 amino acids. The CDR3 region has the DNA TGTGCCAGCAGCTTAGGACGGGACAGAAGCACAGATACGCAGTATTTT. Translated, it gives CASSLGRDRSTDTQYF.

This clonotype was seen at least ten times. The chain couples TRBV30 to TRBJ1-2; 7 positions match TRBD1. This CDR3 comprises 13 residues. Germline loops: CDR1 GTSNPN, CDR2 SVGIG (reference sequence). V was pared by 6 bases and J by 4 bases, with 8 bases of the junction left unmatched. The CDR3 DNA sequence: TGTGCCTGCGGTTACGGGACAGCCTATGGCTACACCTTC. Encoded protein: CACGYGTAYGYTF. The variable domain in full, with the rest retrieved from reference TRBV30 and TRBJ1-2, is SQTIHQWPATLVQPVGSPLSLECTVEGTSNPNLYWYRQAAGRGLQLLFYSVGIGQISSEVPQNLSASRPQDRQFILSSKKLLLSDSGFYLCACGYGTAYGYTFGSGTRLTVV.

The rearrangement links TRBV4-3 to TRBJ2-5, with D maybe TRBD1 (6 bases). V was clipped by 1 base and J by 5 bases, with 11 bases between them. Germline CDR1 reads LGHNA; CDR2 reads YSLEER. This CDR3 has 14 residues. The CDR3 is CASSQVTGGETQYF. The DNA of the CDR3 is TGCGCCAGCAGCCAAGTGACAGGCGGGGAGACCCAGTACTTC.

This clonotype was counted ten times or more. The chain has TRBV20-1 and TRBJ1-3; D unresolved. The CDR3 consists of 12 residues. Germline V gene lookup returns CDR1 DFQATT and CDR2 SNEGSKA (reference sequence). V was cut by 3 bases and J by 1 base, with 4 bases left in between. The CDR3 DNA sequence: TGCAGTGCTAGGAGGTCTGGAAACACCATATATTTT. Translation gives CSARRSGNTIYF.

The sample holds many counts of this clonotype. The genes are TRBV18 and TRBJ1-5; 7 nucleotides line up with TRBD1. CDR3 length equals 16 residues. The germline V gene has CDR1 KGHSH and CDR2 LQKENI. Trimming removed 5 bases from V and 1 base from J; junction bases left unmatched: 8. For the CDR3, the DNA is TGTGCCAGCTCAGGGACAGTAAATCCCAGCAATCAGCCCCAGCATTTT. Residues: CASSGTVNPSNQPQHF.

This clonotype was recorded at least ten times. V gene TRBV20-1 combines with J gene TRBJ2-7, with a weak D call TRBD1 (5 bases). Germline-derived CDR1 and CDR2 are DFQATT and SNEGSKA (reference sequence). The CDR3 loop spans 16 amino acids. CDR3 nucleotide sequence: TGCAGCACCTACACCAGACAGACGGGCAGTGGTTACGAGCAGTACTTC. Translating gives CSTYTRQTGSGYEQYF.

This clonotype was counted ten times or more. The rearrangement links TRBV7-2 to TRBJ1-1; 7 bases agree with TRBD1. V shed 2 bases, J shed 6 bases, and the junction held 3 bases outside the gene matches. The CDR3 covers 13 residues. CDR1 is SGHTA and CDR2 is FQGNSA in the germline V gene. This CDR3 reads CASSLQGGSEAFF. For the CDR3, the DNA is TGTGCCAGCAGCTTACAGGGGGGGTCTGAAGCTTTCTTT.

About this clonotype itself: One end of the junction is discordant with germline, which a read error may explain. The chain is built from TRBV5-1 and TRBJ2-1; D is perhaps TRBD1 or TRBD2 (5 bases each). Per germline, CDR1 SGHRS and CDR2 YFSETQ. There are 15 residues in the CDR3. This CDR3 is CASSLVGSGGGMRFF. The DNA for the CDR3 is TGTGCCAGCAGCTTAGTTGGCAGTGGGGGTGGGATGAGGTTCTTC.

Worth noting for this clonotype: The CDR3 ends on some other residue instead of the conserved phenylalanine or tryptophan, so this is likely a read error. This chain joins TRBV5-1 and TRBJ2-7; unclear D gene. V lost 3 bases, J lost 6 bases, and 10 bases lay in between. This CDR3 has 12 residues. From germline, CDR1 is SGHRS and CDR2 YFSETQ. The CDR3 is CASSSPGGEQYL. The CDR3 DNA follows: TGCGCCAGCAGCTCTCCGGGCGGCGAGCAGTACCTC.

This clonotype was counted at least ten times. CDR3 in DNA: TGTGCCAGCAGTTTAGCGGGAGATAGCAATCAGCCCCAGCATTTT. Translation gives CASSLAGDSNQPQHF. This chain joins TRBV28 and TRBJ1-5; no clear D gene. CDR1 is MDHEN, CDR2 SYDVKM, per germline. Trimming took off 2 bases at V and 0 bases at J, with 8 bases between the two ends. There are 15 residues in the CDR3.

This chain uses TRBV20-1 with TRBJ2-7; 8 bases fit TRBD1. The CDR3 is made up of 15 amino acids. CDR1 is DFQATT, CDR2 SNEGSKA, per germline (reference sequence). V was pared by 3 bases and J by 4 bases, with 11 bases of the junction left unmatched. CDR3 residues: CSARGWTGSSYEQYF. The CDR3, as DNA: TGCAGTGCTAGGGGCTGGACAGGGAGCTCTTACGAGCAGTACTTC.

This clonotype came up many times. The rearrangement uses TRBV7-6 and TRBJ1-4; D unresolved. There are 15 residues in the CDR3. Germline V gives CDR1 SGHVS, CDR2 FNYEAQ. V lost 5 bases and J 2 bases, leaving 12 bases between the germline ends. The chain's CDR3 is CASSRGWLTNEKLFF. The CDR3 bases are TGTGCCAGCAGCCGAGGGTGGTTGACTAATGAAAAACTGTTTTTT.

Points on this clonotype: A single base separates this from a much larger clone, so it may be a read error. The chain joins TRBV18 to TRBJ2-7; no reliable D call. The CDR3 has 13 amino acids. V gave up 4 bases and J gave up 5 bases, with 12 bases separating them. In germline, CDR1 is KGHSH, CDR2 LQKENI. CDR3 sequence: CASSLSTWDEQYF. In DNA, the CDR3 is TGTGCCAGCTCACTATCTACATGGGACGAGCAGTACTTC.

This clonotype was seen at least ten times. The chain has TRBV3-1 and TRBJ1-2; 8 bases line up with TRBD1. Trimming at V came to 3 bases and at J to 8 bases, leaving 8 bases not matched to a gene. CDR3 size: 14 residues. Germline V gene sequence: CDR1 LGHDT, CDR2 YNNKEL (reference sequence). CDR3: CASSHQGAFGGYTF. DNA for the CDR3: TGTGCCAGCAGCCATCAGGGGGCGTTCGGCGGCTACACCTTC.

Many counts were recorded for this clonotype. The CDR3 nucleotides are TGTGCCAGCTCACCACCGTCTAGGGGAAATGAAAAACTGTTTTTT. Translation gives CASSPPSRGNEKLFF. This sequence joins TRBV18 and TRBJ1-4, with D possibly TRBD1 on 5 matching bases. Germline values: CDR1 KGHSH, CDR2 LQKENI. With 0 bases removed from V and 5 bases from J, the gap between germline ends came to 10 bases. The CDR3 contains 15 residues. The variable domain in full, completed from reference TRBV18 and TRBJ1-4, reads NAGVMQNPRHLVRRRGQEARLRCSPMKGHSHVYWYRQLPEEGLKFMVYLQKENIIDESGMPKERFSAEFPKEGPSILRIQQVVRGDSAAYFCASSPPSRGNEKLFFGSGTQLSVL.

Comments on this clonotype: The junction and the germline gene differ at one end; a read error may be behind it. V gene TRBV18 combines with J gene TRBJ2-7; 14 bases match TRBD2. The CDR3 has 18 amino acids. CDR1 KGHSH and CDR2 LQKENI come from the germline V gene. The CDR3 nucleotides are TGTGCCAGCTCACCGTTCGGGACTAGCGGGGGTATCTCCTACGAGCAGTGCTTC. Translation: CASSPFGTSGGISYEQCF.

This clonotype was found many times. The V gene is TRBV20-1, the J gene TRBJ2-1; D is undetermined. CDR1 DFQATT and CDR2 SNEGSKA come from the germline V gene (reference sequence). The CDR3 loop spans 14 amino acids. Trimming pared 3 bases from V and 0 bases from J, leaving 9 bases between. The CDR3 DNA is TGCAGTGCTAGGGTTCCCGCCTCCTACAATGAGCAGTTCTTC. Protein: CSARVPASYNEQFF.

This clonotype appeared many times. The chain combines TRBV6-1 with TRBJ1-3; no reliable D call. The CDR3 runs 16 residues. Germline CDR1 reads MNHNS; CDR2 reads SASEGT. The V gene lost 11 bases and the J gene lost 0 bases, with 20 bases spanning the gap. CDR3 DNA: TGTGCCTCCCAAGGGCGGCAGGCTCGCTCTGGAAACACCATATATTTT. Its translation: CASQGRQARSGNTIYF.

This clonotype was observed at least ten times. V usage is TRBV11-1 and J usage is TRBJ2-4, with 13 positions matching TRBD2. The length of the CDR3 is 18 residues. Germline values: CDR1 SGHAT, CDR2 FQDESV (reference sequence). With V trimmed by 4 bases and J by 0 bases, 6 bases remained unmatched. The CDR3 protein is CASSSGLAGTLAKNIQYF. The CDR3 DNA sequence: TGTGCCAGCAGCTCGGGACTAGCGGGAACCCTAGCCAAAAACATTCAGTACTTC.

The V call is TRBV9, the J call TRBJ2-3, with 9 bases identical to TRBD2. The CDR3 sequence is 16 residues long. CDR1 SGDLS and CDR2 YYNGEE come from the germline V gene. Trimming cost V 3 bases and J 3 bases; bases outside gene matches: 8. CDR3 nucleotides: TGTGCCAGCAGCGGATCTAGCGGGGTGGGGACAGATACGCAGTATTTT. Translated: CASSGSSGVGTDTQYF.